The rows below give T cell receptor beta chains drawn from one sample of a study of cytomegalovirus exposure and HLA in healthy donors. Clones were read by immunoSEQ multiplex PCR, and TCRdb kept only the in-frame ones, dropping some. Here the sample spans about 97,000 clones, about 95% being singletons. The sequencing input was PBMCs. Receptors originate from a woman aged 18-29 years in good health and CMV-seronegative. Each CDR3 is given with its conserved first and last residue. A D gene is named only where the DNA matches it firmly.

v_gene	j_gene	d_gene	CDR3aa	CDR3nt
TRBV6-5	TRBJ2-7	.	CASSPNRDSYYEQYF	TGTGCCAGCAGTCCAAACAGGGATAGTTACTACGAGCAGTACTTC
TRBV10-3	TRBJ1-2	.	CAIKNGGGETNYGYTF	TGTGCCATCAAAAATGGTGGCGGGGAAACTAACTATGGCTACACCTTC
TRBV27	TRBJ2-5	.	CASSLSRGETQYF	TGTGCCAGCAGTTTATCGCGCGGAGAGACCCAGTACTTC
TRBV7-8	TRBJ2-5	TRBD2	CASSPTSGSETQYF	TGTGCCAGCAGCCCGACTAGCGGGAGTGAGACCCAGTACTTC
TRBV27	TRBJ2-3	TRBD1	CASSYRGLTDTQYF	TGTGCCAGCAGTTACAGGGGCCTAACAGATACGCAGTATTTT
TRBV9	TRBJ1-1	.	CASSVSLRQNTEAFF	TGTGCCAGCAGCGTAAGCCTCAGACAGAACACTGAAGCTTTCTTT
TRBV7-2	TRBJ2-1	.	CASSLASRGGQFF	TGTGCCAGCAGCTTAGCCTCACGCGGTGGGCAGTTCTTC
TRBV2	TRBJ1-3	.	CASSVTGNTIYF	TGTGCCAGCAGTGTAACTGGAAACACCATATATTTT
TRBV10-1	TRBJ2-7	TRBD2	CASSESSGQYEQYF	TGCGCCAGCAGTGAGTCTAGCGGGCAATACGAGCAGTACTTC
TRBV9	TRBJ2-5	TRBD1	CASSGRQGVGETQYF	TGTGCCAGCAGCGGAAGACAGGGGGTGGGGGAGACCCAGTACTTC
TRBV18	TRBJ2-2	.	CASSFRGDFDTGELFF	TGTGCCAGCTCATTTCGGGGAGACTTCGACACCGGGGAGCTGTTTTTT
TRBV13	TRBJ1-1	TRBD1	CASRPTGSDTEAFF	TGTGCCAGCAGGCCGACAGGGTCGGACACTGAAGCTTTCTTT
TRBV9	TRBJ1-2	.	CASSQKEANYGYTF	TGTGCCAGCAGCCAAAAAGAGGCGAACTATGGCTACACCTTC
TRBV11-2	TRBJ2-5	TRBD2	CASSLVEVVGGGDQETQYF	TGTGCCAGCAGCTTAGTGGAGGTAGTGGGCGGGGGGGATCAAGAGACCCAGTACTTC